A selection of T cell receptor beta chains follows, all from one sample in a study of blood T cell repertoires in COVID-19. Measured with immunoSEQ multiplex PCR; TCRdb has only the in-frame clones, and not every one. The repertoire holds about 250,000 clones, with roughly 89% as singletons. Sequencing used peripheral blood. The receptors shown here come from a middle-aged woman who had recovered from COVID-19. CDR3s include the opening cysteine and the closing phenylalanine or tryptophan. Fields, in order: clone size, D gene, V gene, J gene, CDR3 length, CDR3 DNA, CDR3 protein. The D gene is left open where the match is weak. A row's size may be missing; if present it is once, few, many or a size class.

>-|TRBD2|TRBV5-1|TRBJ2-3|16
TGCGCCAGCAGCTTGGGGCTAGCGGGTTTCCCCGATACGCAGTATTTT
CASSLGLAGFPDTQYF
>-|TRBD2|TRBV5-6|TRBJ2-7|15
TGTGCCAGCAGCTTGGGCGGCGGGAGCTCCTACGAGCAGTACTTC
CASSLGGGSSYEQYF
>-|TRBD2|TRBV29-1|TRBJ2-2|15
TGCAGCGTGGCACTAGCGGGCGCGAACACCGGGGAGCTGTTTTTT
CSVALAGANTGELFF
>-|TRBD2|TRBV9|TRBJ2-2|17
TGTGCCAGCAGCCCCACTAGCGGGAGTGCGAACACCGGGGAGCTGTTTTTT
CASSPTSGSANTGELFF
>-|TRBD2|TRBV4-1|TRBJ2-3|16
TGCGCCAGCAGCCAAGATTCGAGCGGGAGGGCCTTTTTGCAGTATTTT
CASSQDSSGRAFLQYF
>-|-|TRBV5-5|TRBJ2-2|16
TGTGCCAGCAGCCCCGGGGGTGGAACCATAACCGGGGAGCTGTTTTTT
CASSPGGGTITGELFF
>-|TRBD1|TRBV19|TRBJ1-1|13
TGTGCCAGTAGTTCCCAGGGGGACACTGAAGCTTTCTTT
CASSSQGDTEAFF
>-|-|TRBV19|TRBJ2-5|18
TGTGCCAGTAGTATGGGGTCGGGACAGCGACCGGGGGGGGAGACCCAGTACTTC
CASSMGSGQRPGGETQYF
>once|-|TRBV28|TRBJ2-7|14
TGTGCCAGCAGAGTTAAGGGGATCACCTACGAGCAGTACTTC
CASRVKGITYEQYF
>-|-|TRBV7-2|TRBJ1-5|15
TGTGCCAGCAGCTCACTACTTTATAGCAATCAGCCCCAGCATTTT
CASSSLLYSNQPQHF
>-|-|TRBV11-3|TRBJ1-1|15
TGTGCCAGCAGCTTATCACAGGGTTTCAACACTGAAGCTTTCTTT
CASSLSQGFNTEAFF
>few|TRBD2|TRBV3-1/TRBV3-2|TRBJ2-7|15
TGTGCCAGCAGCCTTTCGCCAGCGGGAGCCTACGAGCAGTACTTC
CASSLSPAGAYEQYF
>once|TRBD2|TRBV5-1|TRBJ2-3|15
TGCGCCAGCAGCCCAGGACTAGTTTTGACAGATACGCAGTATTTT
CASSPGLVLTDTQYF
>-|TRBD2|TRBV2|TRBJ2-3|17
TGTGCCAGCAGGCGACTAGCGGGAACCCCTAGCACAGATACGCAGTATTTT
CASRRLAGTPSTDTQYF
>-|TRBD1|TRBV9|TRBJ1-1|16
TGTGCCAGCAGCGTCCCGGCAGAGGGGGCGGTCACTGAAGCTTTCTTT
CASSVPAEGAVTEAFF
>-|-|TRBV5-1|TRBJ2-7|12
TGCGCCTCGCGAATCCAAAACTACGAGCAGTACTTC
CASRIQNYEQYF
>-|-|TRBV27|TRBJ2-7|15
TGTGCCAGCAGTTTATTAGTAGGCGGAACCTACGAGCAGTACTTC
CASSLLVGGTYEQYF